This is a list of T cell receptor beta chains from one sample in a study of response to subunit inactivated influenza vaccine. TCRdb analysed the RT-PCR reads with MiXCR anew, one entry per CDR3 protein. The sample yields some 850,000 distinct CDR3 sequences, around a sixth seen once. This sample comprised PBMCs from blood, obtained around 5 days after vaccination. Receptors were obtained from a man between 45 and 60 years old who received an inactivated influenza vaccine. The CDR3 runs from the conserved cysteine through the conserved F or W. Each record gives: V gene, J gene, clone size, D gene, CDR3 protein, CDR3 DNA. D genes are given only for firm matches. The size of a clone is reported for some rows only, either as once, few or many, or as a class for expanded clones.

v_call: TRBV11-2
j_call: TRBJ2-2
clone_size: many
d_call: TRBD1
cdr3_aa: CASSTWTGTNTGELFF
cdr3_nt: TGTGCCAGCAGCACGTGGACAGGGACGAACACCGGGGAGCTGTTTTTT

v_call: TRBV11-2
j_call: TRBJ2-7
clone_size: -
d_call: -
cdr3_aa: CASSYFQSYEQYF
cdr3_nt: TGTGCCAGCAGTTACTTTCAGAGCTACGAGCAGTACTTC

v_call: TRBV4-3
j_call: TRBJ2-1
clone_size: many
d_call: -
cdr3_aa: CASSQYGPKQTGHNEQFF
cdr3_nt: TGCGCCAGCAGCCAATACGGCCCAAAACAAACGGGCCACAATGAGCAGTTCTTC

v_call: TRBV7-8
j_call: TRBJ2-7
clone_size: once
d_call: TRBD2
cdr3_aa: CASSLGRLAGEFYEQYF
cdr3_nt: TGTGCCAGCAGCTTGGGGAGATTAGCGGGGGAGTTCTACGAGCAGTACTTC

v_call: TRBV7-8
j_call: TRBJ2-1
clone_size: few
d_call: -
cdr3_aa: CASSDSGFYYNEQFF
cdr3_nt: TGTGCCAGCAGCGATAGCGGCTTTTACTACAATGAGCAGTTCTTC

v_call: TRBV24-1
j_call: TRBJ2-3
clone_size: many
d_call: -
cdr3_aa: CATSDPGEKGTDTQYF
cdr3_nt: TGTGCCACCAGTGACCCGGGAGAAAAGGGCACAGATACGCAGTATTTT

v_call: TRBV7-6
j_call: TRBJ1-3
clone_size: few
d_call: -
cdr3_aa: CASSTQGHRSGNTIYF
cdr3_nt: TGTGCCAGCAGCACTCAGGGACACCGGTCTGGAAACACCATATATTTT

v_call: TRBV7-3
j_call: TRBJ2-3
clone_size: -
d_call: -
cdr3_aa: CASSPDRGADTQYF
cdr3_nt: TGTGCCAGCAGCCCCGACCGGGGAGCGGATACGCAGTATTTT

v_call: TRBV12-3/TRBV12-4
j_call: TRBJ1-2
clone_size: -
d_call: -
cdr3_aa: CASSLAGHSPYGYTF
cdr3_nt: TGTGCCAGCAGTTTAGCAGGACATTCCCCCTATGGCTACACCTTC

v_call: TRBV12-3/TRBV12-4
j_call: TRBJ1-1
clone_size: few
d_call: TRBD1
cdr3_aa: CASSKQGGMNTEAFF
cdr3_nt: TGTGCCAGCAGTAAGCAGGGGGGGATGAACACTGAAGCTTTCTTT

v_call: TRBV7-9
j_call: TRBJ1-4
clone_size: few
d_call: -
cdr3_aa: CASSLETEKREKLFF
cdr3_nt: TGTGCCAGCAGCTTAGAAACGGAGAAGAGAGAAAAACTGTTTTTT

v_call: TRBV29-1
j_call: TRBJ2-7
clone_size: few
d_call: TRBD1
cdr3_aa: CSAGDRGFPYEQYF
cdr3_nt: TGCAGCGCCGGCGACAGGGGATTCCCCTACGAGCAGTACTTC

v_call: TRBV11-2
j_call: TRBJ2-1
clone_size: few
d_call: -
cdr3_aa: CASSSTGTPTYNEQFF
cdr3_nt: TGTGCCAGCAGCTCCACCGGGACTCCAACTTACAATGAGCAGTTCTTC

v_call: TRBV28
j_call: TRBJ2-5
clone_size: -
d_call: TRBD1
cdr3_aa: CASSAWGTGTSETQYF
cdr3_nt: TGTGCCAGCTCAGCATGGGGGACAGGGACTTCCGAGACCCAGTACTTC

v_call: TRBV6-2/TRBV6-3
j_call: TRBJ2-1
clone_size: -
d_call: -
cdr3_aa: CASSQLRGNEQFF
cdr3_nt: TGTGCCAGCAGTCAGCTAAGGGGCAATGAGCAGTTCTTC

v_call: TRBV15
j_call: TRBJ2-5
clone_size: -
d_call: -
cdr3_aa: CATSIPRESRQETQYF
cdr3_nt: TGTGCCACCAGCATCCCCCGAGAGTCGAGACAAGAGACCCAGTACTTC

v_call: TRBV6-1
j_call: TRBJ2-1
clone_size: few
d_call: -
cdr3_aa: CASSITTSSYNEQFF
cdr3_nt: TGTGCCAGCAGTATTACAACGAGCTCCTACAATGAGCAGTTCTTC